This T cell receptor beta chain was profiled in a study of T cell responses to AZD1222 COVID-19 vaccine. TCRdb's table, derived via immunoSEQ multiplex PCR, lists solely in-frame clones and lacks some. The table has approximately 67,000 clones, around four fifths seen once. This clone has a single count. The CDR3 extends over 13 amino acids. Specimen: peripheral blood, collected on day 0 of AZD1222 vaccination. This receptor was obtained from an adult in good health. This chain joins TRBV12-1 and TRBJ2-5; the table calls TRBD2, which could not be checked here. TRBV12-1 constitutes a pseudogene. The DNA for the CDR3 is TGTGCCAGCAGCTTTGAATCGCGGGAGACCCAGTACTTC. Protein: CASSFESRETQYF.